This TCR beta chain was captured by sequencing in a study of identical twins (dated by TCRdb to the mid-2010s). About the study as a whole: To test whether fetal clonotypes persist, this study deep-sequenced TCR alpha and beta repertoires from monozygotic twins, from unrelated adults of various ages, and from cord blood. To rule out contamination, the twin experiments were replicated at different times with different library preparation protocols. What the study reported, not specific to this receptor: Compared with coincidental sharing between unrelated individuals, out-of-frame TCR alpha sequences shared between twins had an excess of sequences with low generation probability. Because the same donors could not be followed over many years, the conclusions depended on cross-sectional statistical analysis. Recombination models systematically underestimated out-of-frame TCR alpha sharing in monozygotic twins but agreed with sharing between unrelated individuals. In beta out-of-frame sequences, excess twin sharing was weaker, because having fewer shared sequences lowered the signal-to-noise ratio. Abundant cord blood beta clonotypes carried fewer insertions; young adult naive repertoires showed a weaker similar trend, while memory repertoires showed none. Zero-insertion analyses could be partly confounded by invariant T cells such as MAIT and iNKT, though diverse VJ usage argued against such confounding for most clonotypes.

Only healthy Caucasian donors were included. The twin cohort comprised three pairs of female monozygotic twins, all aged roughly 18 to 30 years. CD4+ and CD8+ T cell populations were isolated with positive isolation kits from Invitrogen. According to the germline V gene (reference sequence), CDR1 reads MNHEY and CDR2 reads SMNVEV. Trimmed from V: 6 bases; trimmed from J: 5 bases; junction bases lacking a gene match: 25. From its cysteine to its phenylalanine, the CDR3 spans 19 amino acids. CDR3 DNA is the only sequence kept; it has 57 bases, read in frame from the first base. The method was 5' RACE. Instrument used: Illumina HiSeq 2000. A universal primer binding site was introduced by template switching, and a unique molecular identifier was present in the final cDNA, enabling accurate counting of TCR cDNA molecules. Specific primers in the conserved constant-segment region were used to synthesize first-strand cDNA for TCR alpha and beta chains. To control for contamination, every cDNA library carried two barcodes: a SMART-Mk sample barcode plus Illumina barcodes. Two successive PCR steps introduced TruSeq adapter sequences along with Illumina sample barcodes. The TCR alpha and beta cDNA libraries were sequenced on the Illumina HiSeq platform using custom primers. The study's processing was this. Raw reads were processed with MiGEC to extract unique molecular identifiers, and MiXCR was used to determine CDR3 positions. Recombination models were inferred per individual with the repgenHMM and IGoR tools using an EM algorithm. The analysis of shared clonotypes was done with the tcR package in R, with sharing normalized by the product of cloneset sizes. To study raw recombination free of thymic and clonal selection effects, out-of-frame nonproductive sequences were analyzed. The raw public reads went through TCRdb reprocessing: fastp at Q25, MiXCR clone calling, in-frame beta chains kept. Identical CDR3 protein sequences are pooled into one entry, listed with their most common genes and DNA. The V and J calls were not made by the authors but by TCRdb's processing. The sample contains 350,000 to 600,000 distinct CDR3 sequences, approximately 14% of them found a single time. Approximately 0.52% of the sample is in the top ten clones.

Comments on this clonotype: The antigen this receptor binds is unknown. Base-call qualities are not available, and no considerably larger clone is one nucleotide away.

The data were also submitted as part of a second study, on yellow fever vaccine responses in identical twins. As noted in the second study: According to the authors, in identical twins the way T cells responded to vaccination appeared partly convergent and partly personalized. In the study, vaccine-responding T cell clones were precisely tracked in identical twins.

The sequence derives from a woman aged 18-30 years in good health. The sequence is built from TRBV27 and TRBJ2-7; 7 middle bases align to TRBD2. The sample taken for sequencing was CD4+ T cells sorted from blood. The CDR3 protein: CASRKKVGPGGPSGHEQYF. The sequenced DNA: TGTGCCAGCAGAAAAAAGGTAGGACCGGGAGGTCCTTCGGGCCACGAGCAGTACTTC.